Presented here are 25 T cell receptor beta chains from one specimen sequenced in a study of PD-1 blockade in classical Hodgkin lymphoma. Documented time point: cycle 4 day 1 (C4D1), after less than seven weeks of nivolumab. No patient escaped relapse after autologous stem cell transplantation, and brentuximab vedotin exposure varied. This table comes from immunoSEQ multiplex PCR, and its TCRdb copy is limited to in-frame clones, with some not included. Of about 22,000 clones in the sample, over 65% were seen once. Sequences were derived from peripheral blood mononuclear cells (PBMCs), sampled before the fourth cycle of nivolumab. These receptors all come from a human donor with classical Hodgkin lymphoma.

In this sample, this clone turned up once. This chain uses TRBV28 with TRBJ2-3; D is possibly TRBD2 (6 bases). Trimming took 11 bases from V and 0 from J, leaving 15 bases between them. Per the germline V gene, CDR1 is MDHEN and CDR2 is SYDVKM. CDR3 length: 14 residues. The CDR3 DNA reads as TGTGCCGGATCTGCTAGCGCGAGCACAGATACGCAGTATTTT. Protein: CAGSASASTDTQYF.

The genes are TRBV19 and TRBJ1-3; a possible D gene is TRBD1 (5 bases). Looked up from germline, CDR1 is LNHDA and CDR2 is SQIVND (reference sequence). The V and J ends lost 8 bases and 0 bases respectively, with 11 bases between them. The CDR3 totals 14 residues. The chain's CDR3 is CASSDRYSGNTIYF. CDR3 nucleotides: TGTGCCAGTTCAGACAGATACTCTGGAAACACCATATATTTT.

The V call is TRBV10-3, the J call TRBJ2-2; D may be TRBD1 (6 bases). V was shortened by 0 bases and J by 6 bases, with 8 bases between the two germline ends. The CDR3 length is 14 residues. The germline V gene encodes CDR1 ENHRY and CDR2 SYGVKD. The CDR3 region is CAISESGGAGELFF. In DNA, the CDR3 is TGTGCCATCAGTGAGTCAGGGGGTGCCGGGGAGCTGTTTTTT.

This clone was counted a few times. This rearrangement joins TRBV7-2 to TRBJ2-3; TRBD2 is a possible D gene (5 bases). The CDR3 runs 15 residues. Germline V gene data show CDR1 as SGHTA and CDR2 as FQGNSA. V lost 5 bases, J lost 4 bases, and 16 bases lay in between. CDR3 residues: CASSTRLPRADTQYF. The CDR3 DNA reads TGTGCCAGCAGCACACGACTACCCCGGGCAGATACGCAGTATTTT.

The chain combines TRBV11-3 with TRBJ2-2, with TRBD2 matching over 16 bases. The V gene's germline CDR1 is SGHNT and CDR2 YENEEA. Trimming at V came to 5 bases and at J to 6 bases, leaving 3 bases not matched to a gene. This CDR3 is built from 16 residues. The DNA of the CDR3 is TGTGCCAGCAGCAAGGGACTAGCGGGAGGGTCCGGGGAGCTGTTTTTT. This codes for CASSKGLAGGSGELFF.

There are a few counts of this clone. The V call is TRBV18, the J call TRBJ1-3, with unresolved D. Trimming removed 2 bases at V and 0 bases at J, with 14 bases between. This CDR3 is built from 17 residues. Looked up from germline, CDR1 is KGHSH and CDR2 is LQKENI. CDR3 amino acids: CASSPLSQTSSGNTIYF. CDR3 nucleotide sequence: TGTGCCAGCTCACCATTAAGTCAGACCAGCTCTGGAAACACCATATATTTT.

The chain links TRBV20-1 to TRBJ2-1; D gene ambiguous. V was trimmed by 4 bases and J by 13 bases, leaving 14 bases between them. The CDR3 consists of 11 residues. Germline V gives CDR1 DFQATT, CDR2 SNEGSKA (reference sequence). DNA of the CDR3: TGCAGTGCTAATCGGGCCGATTCCCAGTTCTTC. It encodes CSANRADSQFF.

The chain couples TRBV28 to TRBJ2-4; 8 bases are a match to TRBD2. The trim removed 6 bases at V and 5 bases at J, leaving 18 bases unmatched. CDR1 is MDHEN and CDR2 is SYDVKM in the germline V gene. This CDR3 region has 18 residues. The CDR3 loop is CASRSLWGLVGSQNIQYF. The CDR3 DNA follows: TGTGCCAGCAGATCCTTATGGGGACTAGTCGGTTCCCAAAACATTCAGTACTTC. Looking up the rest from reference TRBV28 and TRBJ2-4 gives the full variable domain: DVKVTQSSRYLVKRTGEKVFLECVQDMDHENMFWYRQDPGLGLRLIYFSYDVKMKEKGDIPEGYSVSREKKERFSLILESASTNQTSMYLCASRSLWGLVGSQNIQYFGAGTRLSVL.

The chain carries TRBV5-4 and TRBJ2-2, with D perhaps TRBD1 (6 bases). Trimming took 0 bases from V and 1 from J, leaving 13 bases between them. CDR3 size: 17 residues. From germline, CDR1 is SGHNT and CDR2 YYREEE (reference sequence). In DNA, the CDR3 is TGTGCCAGCAGCTTGGGCCTAGGACAGATGAACACCGGGGAGCTGTTTTTT. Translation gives CASSLGLGQMNTGELFF. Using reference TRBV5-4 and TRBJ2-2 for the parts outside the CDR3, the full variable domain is ETGVTQSPTHLIKTRGQQVTLRCSSQSGHNTVSWYQQALGQGPQFIFQYYREEENGRGNFPPRFSGLQFPNYSSELNVNALELDDSALYLCASSLGLGQMNTGELFFGEGSRLTVL.

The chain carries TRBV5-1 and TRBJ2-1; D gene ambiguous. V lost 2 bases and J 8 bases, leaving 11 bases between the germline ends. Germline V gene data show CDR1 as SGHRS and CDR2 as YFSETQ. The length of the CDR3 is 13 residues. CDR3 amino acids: CASSFVPGDEQFF. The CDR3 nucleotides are TGCGCCAGCAGCTTTGTTCCCGGAGATGAGCAGTTCTTC.

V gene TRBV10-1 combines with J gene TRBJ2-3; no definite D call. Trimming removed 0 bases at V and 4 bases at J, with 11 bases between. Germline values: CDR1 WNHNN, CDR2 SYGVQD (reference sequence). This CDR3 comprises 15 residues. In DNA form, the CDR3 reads TGCGCCAGCAGTGAGTCTCAATTTCAGGCAGATACGCAGTATTTT. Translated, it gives CASSESQFQADTQYF.

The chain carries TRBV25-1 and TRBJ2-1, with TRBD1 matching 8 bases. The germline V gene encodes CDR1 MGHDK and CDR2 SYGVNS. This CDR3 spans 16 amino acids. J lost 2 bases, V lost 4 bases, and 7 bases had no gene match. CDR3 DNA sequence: TGTGCCAGCAGTGGACAGGGGCTACAAACCTACAATGAGCAGTTCTTC. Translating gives CASSGQGLQTYNEQFF.

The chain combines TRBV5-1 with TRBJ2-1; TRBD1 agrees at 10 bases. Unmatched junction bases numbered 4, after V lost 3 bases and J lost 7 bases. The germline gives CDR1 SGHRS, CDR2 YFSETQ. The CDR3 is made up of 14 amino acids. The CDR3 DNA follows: TGCGCCAGCAGCTCAGACAGGGGGCGGAATGAGCAGTTCTTC. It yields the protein CASSSDRGRNEQFF. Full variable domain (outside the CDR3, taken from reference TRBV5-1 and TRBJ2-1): KAGVTQTPRYLIKTRGQQVTLSCSPISGHRSVSWYQQTPGQGLQFLFEYFSETQRNKGNFPGRFSGRQFSNSRSEMNVSTLELGDSALYLCASSSDRGRNEQFFGPGTRLTVL.

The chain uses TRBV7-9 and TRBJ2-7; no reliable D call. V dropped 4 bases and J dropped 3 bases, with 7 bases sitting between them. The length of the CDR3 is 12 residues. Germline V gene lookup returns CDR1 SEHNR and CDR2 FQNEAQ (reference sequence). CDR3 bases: TGTGCCAGCAGCTCAATGGGCTACGAGCAGTACTTC. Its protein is CASSSMGYEQYF.

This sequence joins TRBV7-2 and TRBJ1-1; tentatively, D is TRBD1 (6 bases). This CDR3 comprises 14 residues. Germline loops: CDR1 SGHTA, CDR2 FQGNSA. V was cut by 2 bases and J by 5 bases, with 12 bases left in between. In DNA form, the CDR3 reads TGTGCCAGCAGCTTATACCAGGGGCGGACTGAAGCTTTCTTT. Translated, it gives CASSLYQGRTEAFF.

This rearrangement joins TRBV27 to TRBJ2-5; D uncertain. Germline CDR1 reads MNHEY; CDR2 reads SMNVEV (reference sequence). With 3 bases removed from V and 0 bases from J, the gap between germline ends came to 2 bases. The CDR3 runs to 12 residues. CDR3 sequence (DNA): TGTGCCAGCAGTTTTGACCAAGAGACCCAGTACTTC. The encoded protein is CASSFDQETQYF.

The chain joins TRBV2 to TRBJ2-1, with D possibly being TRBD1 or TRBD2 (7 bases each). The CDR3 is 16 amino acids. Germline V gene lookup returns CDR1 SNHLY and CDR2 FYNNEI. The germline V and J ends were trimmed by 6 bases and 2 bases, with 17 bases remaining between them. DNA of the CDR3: TGTGCCAGCAGACCCACCCAGGGGGGGACCTACAATGAGCAGTTCTTC. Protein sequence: CASRPTQGGTYNEQFF.

The chain's CDR3 is CASSVNPRDRGQNTEAFF. Written as DNA, the CDR3 is TGTGCCAGCAGCGTAAACCCCCGGGACAGGGGGCAGAACACTGAAGCTTTCTTT. V and J are TRBV7-2 and TRBJ1-1; 12 bases are shared with TRBD1. The trim removed 5 bases at V and 1 base at J, leaving 11 bases unmatched. This CDR3 is built from 18 residues. The germline V gene has CDR1 SGHTA and CDR2 FQGNSA.

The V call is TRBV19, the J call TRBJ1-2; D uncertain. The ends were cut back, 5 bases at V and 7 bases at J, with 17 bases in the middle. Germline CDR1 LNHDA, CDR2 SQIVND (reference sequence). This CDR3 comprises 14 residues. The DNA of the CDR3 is TGTGCCAGTAGTCCAACCTCCGGACTTGCTGGCTACACCTTC. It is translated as CASSPTSGLAGYTF.

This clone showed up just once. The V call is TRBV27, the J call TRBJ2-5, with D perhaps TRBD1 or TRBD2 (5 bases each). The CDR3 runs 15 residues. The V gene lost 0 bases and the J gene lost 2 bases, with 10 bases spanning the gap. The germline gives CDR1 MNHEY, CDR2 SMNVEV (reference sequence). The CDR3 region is CASSLSPGHQETQYF. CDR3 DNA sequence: TGTGCCAGCAGTTTATCCCCGGGGCATCAAGAGACCCAGTACTTC.

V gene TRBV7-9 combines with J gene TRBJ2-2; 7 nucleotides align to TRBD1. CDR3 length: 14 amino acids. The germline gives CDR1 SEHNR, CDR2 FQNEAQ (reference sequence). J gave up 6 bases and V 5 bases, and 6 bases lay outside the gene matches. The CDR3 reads CASSVGQVAGELFF. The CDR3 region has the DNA TGTGCCAGCAGCGTTGGACAGGTCGCCGGGGAGCTGTTTTTT.

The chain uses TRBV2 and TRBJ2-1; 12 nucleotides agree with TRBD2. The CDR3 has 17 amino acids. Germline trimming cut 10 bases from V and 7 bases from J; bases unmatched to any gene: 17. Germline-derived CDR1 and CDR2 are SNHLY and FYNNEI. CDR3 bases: TGTGCCATAAGGGGGGGGCTAGCGGGAGGGCCCTTGAATGAGCAGTTCTTC. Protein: CAIRGGLAGGPLNEQFF.

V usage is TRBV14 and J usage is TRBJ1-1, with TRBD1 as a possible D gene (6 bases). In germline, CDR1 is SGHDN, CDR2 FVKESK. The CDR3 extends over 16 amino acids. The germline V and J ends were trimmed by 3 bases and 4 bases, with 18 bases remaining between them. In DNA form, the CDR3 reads TGTGCCAGCAGCCACCCTCAGGACAGCTGGGTCACTGAAGCTTTCTTT. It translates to CASSHPQDSWVTEAFF. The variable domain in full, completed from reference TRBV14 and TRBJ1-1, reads EAGVTQFPSHSVIEKGQTVTLRCDPISGHDNLYWYRRVMGKEIKFLLHFVKESKQDESGMPNNRFLAERTGGTYSTLKVQPAELEDSGVYFCASSHPQDSWVTEAFFGQGTRLTVV.

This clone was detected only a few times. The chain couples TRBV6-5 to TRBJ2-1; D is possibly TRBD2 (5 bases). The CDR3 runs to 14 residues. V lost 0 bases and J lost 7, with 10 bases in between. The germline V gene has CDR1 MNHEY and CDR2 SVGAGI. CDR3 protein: CASSYSEELNEQFF. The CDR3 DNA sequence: TGTGCCAGCAGTTACTCGGAGGAATTAAATGAGCAGTTCTTC.

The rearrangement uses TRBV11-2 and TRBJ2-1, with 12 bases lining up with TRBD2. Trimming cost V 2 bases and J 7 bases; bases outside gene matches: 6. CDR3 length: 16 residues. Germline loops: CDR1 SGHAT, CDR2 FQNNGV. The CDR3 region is CASSLLTSGSTNEQFF. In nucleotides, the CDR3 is TGTGCCAGCAGCTTACTGACTAGCGGGAGTACAAATGAGCAGTTCTTC.